This T cell receptor beta chain was recorded in a study of cytomegalovirus exposure and HLA in healthy donors. Regarding donors, all were healthy bone marrow donors. Regarding the study as a whole: A further, later analysis showed that HLA-associated TCR beta chains (compared with equally common others) were more clonally expanded. A few CMV-associated chains proved CMV antigen-specific in vitro. An analysis done earlier found most TCR beta V segments productive about 87% or about 30% of the time.

Points on this clone: Its antigen is still unknown.

The PCR had 60 Vbeta and 13 Jbeta primers. Measured with immunoSEQ multiplex PCR; TCRdb has only the in-frame clones, and not every one. This repertoire shows approximately 170,000 clones, approximately 80% found once; its top ten account for approximately 0.8%. Sequencing input: PBMCs. This clonotype originated in a woman between 18 and 29 years old in good health and CMV-seronegative.

CDR3 DNA: TGTGCCAGCAGCGTAGCGCTAGCGGGAGGCCCGAACCAAGAGACCCAGTACTTC. Encoded protein: CASSVALAGGPNQETQYF. This chain uses TRBV9 with TRBJ2-5, with 11 bases aligning to TRBD2. CDR1 SGDLS and CDR2 YYNGEE come from the germline V gene. The ends lost 0 bases at V and 0 bases at J; junction bases unmatched: 7. The length of the CDR3 is 18 residues.